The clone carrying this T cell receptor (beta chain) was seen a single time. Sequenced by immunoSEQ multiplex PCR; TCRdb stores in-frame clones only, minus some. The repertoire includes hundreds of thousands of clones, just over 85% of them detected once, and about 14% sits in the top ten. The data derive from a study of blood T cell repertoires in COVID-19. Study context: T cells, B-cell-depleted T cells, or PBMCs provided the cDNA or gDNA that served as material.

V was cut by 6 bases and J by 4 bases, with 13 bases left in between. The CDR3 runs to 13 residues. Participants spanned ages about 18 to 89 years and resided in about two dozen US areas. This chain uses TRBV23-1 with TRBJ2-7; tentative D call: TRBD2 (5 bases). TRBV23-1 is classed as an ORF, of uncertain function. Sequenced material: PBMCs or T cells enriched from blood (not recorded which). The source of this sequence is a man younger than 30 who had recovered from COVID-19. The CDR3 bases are TGCGCCAGCAGCCCCGATCGACTATACGAGCAGTACTTC. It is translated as CASSPDRLYEQYF.